These 13 T cell receptor beta chains were all obtained from the same sample, sequenced in a study of neurological immune-mediated disorders. MiXCR was run by TCRdb on the 5' RACE reads, yielding one entry per CDR3 protein. The table has tens of thousands of distinct CDR3 sequences, 4.5% to 5.5% seen once; the top ten hold about 6.9%. Sequencing used PBMCs. The receptors come from a man aged 30-40 years with multiple sclerosis.

This clonotype was detected ten times or more. The CDR3 bases are TGTGCCAGCAGTTTCCTCGCGACAGGGAACAGGGAGCTGTTTTTT. Protein sequence: CASSFLATGNRELFF. This chain uses TRBV27 with TRBJ2-2, with TRBD1 identical over 7 bases. The ends lost 3 bases at V and 9 bases at J; junction bases unmatched: 10. Per germline, CDR1 MNHEY and CDR2 SMNVEV (reference sequence). The CDR3 sequence is 15 residues long.

This clonotype came up many times. The V and J genes are TRBV9 and TRBJ2-3, with 12 bases aligning to TRBD2. Per the germline V gene, CDR1 is SGDLS and CDR2 is YYNGEE. CDR3 length: 14 residues. J gave up 6 bases and V 6 bases, and 5 bases lay outside the gene matches. Here the CDR3 DNA reads TGTGCCAGCACCCGGACTAGCGGGGTTGATACGCAGTATTTT. Amino acid sequence: CASTRTSGVDTQYF.

In this sample, this clonotype turned up many times. The J gene is TRBJ1-1, the V gene TRBV29-1; D is uncertain. V was shortened by 4 bases and J by 3 bases, with 12 bases between the two germline ends. The CDR3 is 13 residues long. Germline assignment: CDR1 SQVTM and CDR2 ANQGSEA. CDR3 nucleotides: TGCAGCGTTGCCGGTATTAGGGACACTGAAGCTTTCTTT. Translated, it gives CSVAGIRDTEAFF.

In this sample, this clonotype turned up many times. The rearrangement uses TRBV6-6 and TRBJ1-2; TRBD1 might be the D (6 bases). This CDR3 is built from 16 residues. Germline V gives CDR1 MNHNY, CDR2 SVGAGI (reference sequence). V was clipped by 7 bases and J by 4 bases, with 22 bases between them. CDR3 coding DNA: TGTGCCAGCAAACCCTCTTGGGGGGGGCCTGGCTATGGCTACACCTTC. It translates to CASKPSWGGPGYGYTF.

This clonotype was counted only a few times. This chain links TRBV19 with TRBJ1-2, with 7 bases fitting TRBD1. CDR1 is LNHDA and CDR2 is SQIVND in the germline V gene (reference sequence). The V and J ends lost 9 bases and 7 bases, in that order; junction bases with no gene match: 11. CDR3 length equals 13 residues. The CDR3 sequence: CASRRDSFLGYTF. CDR3 DNA: TGTGCCAGCCGCCGGGACAGTTTCCTTGGCTACACCTTC.

This clonotype was counted at least ten times. The chain couples TRBV28 to TRBJ1-2; 7 nucleotides align to TRBD1. The germline gives CDR1 MDHEN, CDR2 SYDVKM. The CDR3 covers 12 residues. Germline trimming cut 7 bases from V and 10 bases from J; bases unmatched to any gene: 9. DNA for the CDR3: TGTGCCAGCACCGGGACAGTTTTGGTCTACACCTTC. Residues: CASTGTVLVYTF.

This clonotype was seen a few times. The chain carries TRBV7-6 and TRBJ1-3; weak D call: TRBD1 (5 bases). Trimming left V 10 bases short and J 0 bases short, with 16 bases between. CDR1 SGHVS and CDR2 FNYEAQ come from the germline V gene. The CDR3 is 15 residues long. The chain's CDR3 is CATKGPSGSGNTIYF. The CDR3 region has the DNA TGTGCCACCAAGGGGCCCTCGGGCTCTGGAAACACCATATATTTT.

This clonotype was observed many times. The rearrangement joins TRBV21-1 to TRBJ1-1; TRBD1 is taken as the D call from the table, unchecked against the DNA. TRBV21-1 is reported as a pseudogene. The CDR3 is 14 residues long. CDR3 sequence reads: CASPPGQENTEAFF. The CDR3 coding sequence is TGTGCCAGCCCCCCGGGACAAGAGAACACTGAAGCTTTCTTT.

This clonotype was counted many times. For the CDR3, the DNA is TGTGCCACCAGCAAGGGACAGAACACAGATACGCAGTATTTT. Amino acids: CATSKGQNTDTQYF. J is TRBJ2-3 and V is TRBV15, with 7 bases aligning to TRBD1. V shed 4 bases and J 2 bases; nucleotides not matched to a gene: 3. Germline lookup yields CDR1 LNHNV and CDR2 YYDKDF (reference sequence). This CDR3 has 14 amino acids.

There are many counts of this clonotype. The rearrangement uses TRBV7-3 and TRBJ1-1; D ambiguous. The CDR3 loop spans 13 amino acids. The germline gives CDR1 SGHTA, CDR2 FQGTGA. V lost 5 bases and J 1 base, leaving 8 bases between the germline ends. The chain's CDR3 is CASSTQRNTEAFF. For the CDR3, the DNA is TGTGCCAGCAGCACTCAGAGGAACACTGAAGCTTTCTTT.

This clonotype was seen only a few times. The chain carries TRBV5-6 and TRBJ2-1; TRBD2 agrees at 8 bases. The CDR3 is made up of 18 amino acids. Germline V gene data show CDR1 as SGHDT and CDR2 as YYEEEE. The V segment lost 0 bases and the J segment 0 bases; nucleotides outside the gene matches: 8. The CDR3 DNA is TGTGCCAGCAGCTTGGTTCGGGCTAGCGGGTCCTCCTACAATGAGCAGTTCTTC. Translating it yields CASSLVRASGSSYNEQFF.

This clonotype was seen repeatedly, ten times or more. The chain combines TRBV5-6 with TRBJ2-1; 7 positions match TRBD2. The CDR3 totals 14 residues. V lost 4 bases to trimming and J lost 7 bases; unmatched junction nucleotides: 8. Looked up from germline, CDR1 is SGHDT and CDR2 is YYEEEE. This CDR3 reads CASSPAAGVNEQFF. The CDR3 DNA is TGTGCCAGCAGCCCGGCTGCGGGGGTAAATGAGCAGTTCTTC.

In this sample, this clonotype turned up many times. CDR3 sequence reads: CATSKLRNEKLFF. CDR3 nucleotides: TGTGCCACCAGCAAACTCCGTAATGAAAAACTGTTTTTT. V gene TRBV15 combines with J gene TRBJ1-4; D ambiguous. Germline V lookup: CDR1 LNHNV, CDR2 YYDKDF (reference sequence). V lost 4 bases and J 4 bases, leaving 7 bases between the germline ends. The CDR3 runs 13 residues.